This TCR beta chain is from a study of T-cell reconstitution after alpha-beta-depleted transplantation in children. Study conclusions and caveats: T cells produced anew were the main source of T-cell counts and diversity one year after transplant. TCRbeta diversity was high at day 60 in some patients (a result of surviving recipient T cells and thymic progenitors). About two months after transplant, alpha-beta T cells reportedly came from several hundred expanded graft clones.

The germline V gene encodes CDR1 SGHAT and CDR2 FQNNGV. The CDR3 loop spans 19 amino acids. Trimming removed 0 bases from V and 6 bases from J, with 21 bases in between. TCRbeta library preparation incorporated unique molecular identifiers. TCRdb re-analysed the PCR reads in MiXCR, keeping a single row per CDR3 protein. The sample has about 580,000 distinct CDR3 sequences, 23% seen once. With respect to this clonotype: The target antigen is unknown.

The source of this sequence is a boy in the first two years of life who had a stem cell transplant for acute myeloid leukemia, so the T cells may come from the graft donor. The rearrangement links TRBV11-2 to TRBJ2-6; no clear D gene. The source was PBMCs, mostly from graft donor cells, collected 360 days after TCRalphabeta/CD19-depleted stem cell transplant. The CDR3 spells CASSLEEGWAPSEANVLTF. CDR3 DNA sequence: TGTGCCAGCAGCTTAGAAGAAGGGTGGGCCCCGTCCGAGGCCAACGTCCTGACTTTC. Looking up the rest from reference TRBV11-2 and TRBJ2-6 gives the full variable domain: EAGVAQSPRYKIIEKRQSVAFWCNPISGHATLYWYQQILGQGPKLLIQFQNNGVVDDSQLPKDRFSAERLKGVDSTLKIQPAKLEDSAVYLCASSLEEGWAPSEANVLTFGAGSRLTVL.